The clone carrying this TCR beta chain appeared a single time. This entry comes from a study of tumor-infiltrating lymphocytes in oesophageal squamous cell carcinoma. TCRdb ran MiXCR on the PCR reads and lists one entry per CDR3 protein. The sample yields approximately 9,500 distinct CDR3 sequences, around three fifths seen once. This clonotype was obtained from a female donor with esophageal squamous cell carcinoma. The sequenced sample was esophageal tumor tissue.

The CDR3 spells CASSLEGPNEQFF. The DNA of the CDR3 is TGCGCCAGCAGCTTGGAGGGGCCCAATGAGCAGTTCTTC. The chain uses TRBV5-1 and TRBJ2-7, with D perhaps matching TRBD1 (5 bases). Near its end, the DNA agrees better with TRBJ2-1, so the J call may be wrong. CDR1 is SGHRS and CDR2 is YFSETQ in the germline V gene. The CDR3 runs 13 residues.